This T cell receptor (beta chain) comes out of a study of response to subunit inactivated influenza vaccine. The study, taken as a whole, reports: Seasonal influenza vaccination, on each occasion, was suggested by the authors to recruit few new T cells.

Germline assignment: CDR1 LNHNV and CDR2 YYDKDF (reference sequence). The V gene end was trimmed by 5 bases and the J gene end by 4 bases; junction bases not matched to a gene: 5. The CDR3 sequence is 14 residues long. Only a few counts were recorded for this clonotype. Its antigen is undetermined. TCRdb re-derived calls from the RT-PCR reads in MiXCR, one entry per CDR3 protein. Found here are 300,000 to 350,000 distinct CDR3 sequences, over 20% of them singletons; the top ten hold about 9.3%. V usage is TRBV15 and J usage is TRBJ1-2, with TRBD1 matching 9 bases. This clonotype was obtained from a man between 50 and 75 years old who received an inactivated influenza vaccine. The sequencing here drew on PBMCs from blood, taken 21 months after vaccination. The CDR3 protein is CATSRGQGVYGYTF. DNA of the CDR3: TGTGCCACCAGCCGGGGACAGGGCGTCTATGGCTACACCTTC.